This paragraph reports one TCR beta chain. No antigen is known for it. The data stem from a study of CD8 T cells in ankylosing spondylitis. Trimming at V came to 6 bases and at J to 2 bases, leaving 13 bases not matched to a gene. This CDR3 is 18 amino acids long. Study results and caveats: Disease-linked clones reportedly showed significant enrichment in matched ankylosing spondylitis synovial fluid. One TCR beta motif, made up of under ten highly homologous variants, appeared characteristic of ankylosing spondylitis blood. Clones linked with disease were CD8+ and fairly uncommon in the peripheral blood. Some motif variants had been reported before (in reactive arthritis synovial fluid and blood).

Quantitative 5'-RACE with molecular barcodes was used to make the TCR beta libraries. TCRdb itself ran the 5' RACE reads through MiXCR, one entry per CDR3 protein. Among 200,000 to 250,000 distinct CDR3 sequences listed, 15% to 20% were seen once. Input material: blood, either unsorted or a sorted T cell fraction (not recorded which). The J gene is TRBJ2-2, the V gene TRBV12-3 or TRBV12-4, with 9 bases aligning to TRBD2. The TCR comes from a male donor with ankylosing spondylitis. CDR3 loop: CASSLIVTSGINTGELFF. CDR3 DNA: TGTGCCAGCAGCCTCATAGTGACTAGCGGAATAAACACCGGGGAGCTGTTTTTT.